The clone carrying this TCR beta chain was observed once. The antigen remains undetermined. The data derive from a study of cytomegalovirus exposure and HLA in healthy donors. Study summary: Genotyping showed roughly 83% of over 350 donors falling in the Caucasian-associated ancestry cluster.

Findings and limits, study-wide: The study recorded 150 to 200 TCR beta chains that were cytomegalovirus-associated.

PCR amplification relied on 60 Vbeta primers (plus 13 Jbeta primers). In the authors' workflow: As a later analysis found, there were tens of millions of unique TCR beta chains, of which roughly 11 million were shared. The assay was immunoSEQ multiplex PCR, and TCRdb's table has in-frame clones only and misses some. Clone size and V and J calls were adopted from that table, with D and trimming inferred from the DNA. The repertoire holds roughly 70,000 clones, with about 80% as singletons. Germline lookup yields CDR1 SGHDT and CDR2 YYEEEE. This CDR3 region has 16 residues. V lost 4 bases and J lost 0; bases outside the gene matches: 8.

The sample taken for sequencing was PBMCs. The clonotype originates from a man in his fifties or sixties in good health and CMV-seronegative. V and J are TRBV5-6 and TRBJ2-5, with 8 bases that match TRBD2. The CDR3 here is CASSPGGGGDQETQYF. The CDR3 bases are TGTGCCAGCAGCCCGGGAGGGGGGGGTGACCAAGAGACCCAGTACTTC.